The entry below gives a single T cell receptor (beta chain) sequence along with its context. This clone has only one observation. It lacks a known antigen. At one end, the junction sequence differs from germline, possibly due to a read error. Each collaborating institution followed its own protocols to collect whole blood in K2EDTA tubes. Collaborator samples were shipped for TCRbeta analysis as frozen whole blood, isolated PBMCs, or DNA extracted from either sample type. The data were taken from a study of blood T cell repertoires in COVID-19 (dated by TCRdb to about 2020). Turning to the overall study: The collaborator samples originated in the United States, Italy and Spain and spanned the acute and convalescent phases of COVID-19. A de-identified subject ID, COVID-19 status, age in years and sex were almost always included in the sample metadata. Subjects who had been exposed to COVID-19, were actively infected with it, or had recovered from it provided the deeply sampled blood TCRbeta repertoires that made up the dataset. The repertoires were made available in a free public database intended to serve as a resource for research on the immune response to SARS-CoV-2. The samples were drawn from two sources: the first 160 participants of the ongoing ImmuneRACE study, and 950 to 1,500 subjects contributed by 6 global collaborators. Where HLA class I and class II types were available, the types were taken from metadata supplied by the sample provider, not from assay-based typing. The material from the prospective study consisted of cDNA or gDNA derived from T cells, B-cell-depleted T cells, or PBMCs. The paper's findings and limits, for the study overall: The amount of clinical and demographic metadata varied by source and participant and was provided uncurated.

The immunoSEQ Assay, a bias-controlled multiplex PCR, was used to amplify TCRbeta CDR3 regions from genomic DNA. The published analysis was carried out like this. The number of nucleated cells in each sample was estimated from the amplification of reference gene primers within the assay. To quantify the absolute abundance of each unique TCRbeta CDR3 rearrangement, sequence reads were collapsed and filtered. For each sample, productive Simpson clonality was calculated as the square root of Simpson's diversity index over productive rearrangements. TCRdb obtained this table from immuneACCESS and retained in-frame rearrangements with V and J assigned. These tables miss some clones; where compared with another copy, unresolved V genes account for less than half of the shortfall, and the remainder is unexplained. That table furnishes V, J and clone size, whereas the DNA furnished D and trimming. The sample records about 140,000 clones, approximately 88% of which are singletons. The ten largest clones add up to over 9.5% of the sample.

The TCR sequence derives from a man between 60 and 70 years old with active or convalescent COVID-19. Sequencing input: peripheral blood.

This receptor carries the CDR3 CASTPGGQLNQPQHF. The DNA sequence reads TGTGCTAGCACCCCCGGCGGACAGCTAAATCAGCCCCAGCATTTT. The rearranged chain carries TRBV28 and TRBJ1-5, and perhaps TRBD1 as D gene, on 6 matching bases. CDR1 and CDR2 are read off the germline V gene as MDHEN and SYDVKM. The cysteine opens and the phenylalanine closes a CDR3 of 15 amino acids. Only the CDR3 region is kept as DNA, spanning 45 bases read in frame from base 1.